The clone carrying this T cell receptor beta chain was detected only once. The data belong to a study of blood T cell repertoires in COVID-19. As for the study in general: COVID-19 samples collected from the United States, Italy and Spain covered acute and convalescent phases. PBMCs, B-cell-depleted T cells, or T cells were the source of the cDNA or gDNA that made up the material.

In the authors' workflow: Counts of nucleated cells, estimated from reference gene primer amplification, were obtained. Data came from immunoSEQ multiplex PCR; TCRdb stores just in-frame clones and leaves some out. D and trimming come from the DNA, and the V and J calls and clone size come from that table. The sample yields about 80,000 clones, about 83% seen once. Trimming shortened V by 6 bases and J by 2 bases, and 11 bases separated the two germline ends. There are 13 residues in the CDR3. The germline gives CDR1 SQVTM, CDR2 ANQGSEA. The TCR comes from a human donor in a cohort sampled during active COVID-19. The specimen sequenced was peripheral blood. V usage is TRBV29-1 and J usage is TRBJ1-3; D gene uncertain. This chain's CDR3 is CSVAGVAGNTIYF. DNA of the CDR3: TGCAGCGTCGCCGGGGTGGCTGGAAACACCATATATTTT.